Listed below are T cell receptor beta chains from one sample, sequenced in a study of post-analysis software for immune sequencing data. TCRdb itself ran the PCR reads through MiXCR, one entry per CDR3 protein. The sample shows about 430,000 distinct CDR3 sequences, more than 30% of them seen only once. Sequencing input: blood. These receptors were collected from a girl aged 2-15 years with multiple sclerosis. The CDR3 runs from the conserved cysteine through the conserved F or W. The D gene is left open where the match is weak. A row's size may be missing; if present it is once, few, many or a size class.

j_call clone_size v_call d_call cdr3_nt cdr3_aa
TRBJ2-7 . TRBV6-1 . TGTGCCAGCAGCGAGGGCCCCGAAACCTACGAGCAGTACTTC CASSEGPETYEQYF
TRBJ1-1 . TRBV29-1 . TGCAGCGTCTCTGGCTTGAACACTGAAGCTTTCTTT CSVSGLNTEAFF
TRBJ2-1 . TRBV7-8 . TGTGCCAGCAGCTCGGACCGGGACTCGGGCAATGAGCAGTTCTTC CASSSDRDSGNEQFF
TRBJ2-5 . TRBV6-5 . TGTGCCAGCAGTTACCAGCCGTGGCTTCCTCAAGAGACCCAGTACTTC CASSYQPWLPQETQYF
TRBJ2-3 . TRBV12-3/TRBV12-4 . TGTGCCAGCAGTTTGAGAGTGAGTGCAGATACGCAGTATTTT CASSLRVSADTQYF
TRBJ2-7 . TRBV25-1 TRBD2 TGTGCCAGCAGCTTAGCGGGAGGGATCTTACAGTACTTC CASSLAGGILQYF
TRBJ2-7 . TRBV11-1 . TGTGCCAGCACCAACCCTCGTATGGAGGCACCCTACGAGCAGTACTTC CASTNPRMEAPYEQYF
TRBJ2-7 . TRBV24-1 . TGTGCCACCAGTGACGGGGGAAAGTACGAGCAGTACTTC CATSDGGKYEQYF
TRBJ1-2 . TRBV29-1 TRBD1 TGCAGCGTTGAAGATCCCCGACAGGGTAACTATGGCTACACCTTC CSVEDPRQGNYGYTF
TRBJ2-1 . TRBV7-6 TRBD1 TGTGCCAGCGGCTCTAGGGCGGCAGGGGGTTACAATGAGCAGTTCTTC CASGSRAAGGYNEQFF
TRBJ2-1 . TRBV7-2 TRBD2 TGTGCCAAGGGACTAGGCGGTGAGCAGTTCTTC CAKGLGGEQFF
TRBJ2-7 . TRBV7-2 TRBD2 TGTGCCAGCAGCCTAAGGACTAGCGACAACGAGCAGTACTTC CASSLRTSDNEQYF
TRBJ2-7 few TRBV7-2 TRBD2 TGTGCCAGCAGCCAGAGCGGGACCCCCCTCCTCGAGCAGTACTTC CASSQSGTPLLEQYF
TRBJ1-5 once TRBV20-1 . TGCAGTGCCGCTGACCAGGACGGTCAGCCCCAGCATTTT CSAADQDGQPQHF
TRBJ2-1 few TRBV9 TRBD1 TGTGCCAGCAGCGTAAGACTCCAGGGGGCAGTAGGGAATGAGCAGTTCTTC CASSVRLQGAVGNEQFF
TRBJ2-5 . TRBV18 . TGTGCCAGCTCACGGGGGTTAGAGACCCAGTACTTC CASSRGLETQYF
TRBJ1-4 . TRBV27 . TGTGCCAGCAGCTCAGACGGAGGAAATGAAAAACTGTTTTTT CASSSDGGNEKLFF
TRBJ2-3 . TRBV24-1 . TGTGCTACCAGGCCCGAGGGCACAGATACGCAGTATTTT CATRPEGTDTQYF
TRBJ2-3 . TRBV7-2 TRBD2 TGTGCCAGCAGCTCCGTAGCGGGAGGTAGGGCAGATACGCAGTATTTT CASSSVAGGRADTQYF
TRBJ1-6 few TRBV12-3/TRBV12-4 . TGTGCCAGTAGGGGACCGCCGAATTCACCCCTCCACTTT CASRGPPNSPLHF
TRBJ2-3 . TRBV13 TRBD2 TGTGCCAGCAGCACCACTAGCGGGAGGACAGATACGCAGTATTTT CASSTTSGRTDTQYF
TRBJ1-3 few TRBV28 . TGTGCCAGCAGTTTAATTGGAAACACCATATATTTT CASSLIGNTIYF
TRBJ1-2 . TRBV6-6 TRBD1 TGTGCCAGCAGGCACAGGGACAGGAGTAACTATGGCTACACCTTC CASRHRDRSNYGYTF
TRBJ2-5 few TRBV28 TRBD2 TGTGCCAGCACGGGACTAGCGGTGAATCTAGTCTCGGAGACCCAGTACTTC CASTGLAVNLVSETQYF
TRBJ1-1 . TRBV20-1 . TGCAGTGCTGGAGAGTTTGGTGGGGCTTTCTTT CSAGEFGGAFF
TRBJ1-1 . TRBV5-5 TRBD1 TGTGCCAGCAGCCTCCCCTTCAATGGACAGGCTGAAGCTTTCTTT CASSLPFNGQAEAFF
TRBJ2-7 . TRBV4-1 . TGCGCCAGCAGCCAAGGAGCCCCCGGTTTAGGGTACGAGCAGTACTTC CASSQGAPGLGYEQYF
TRBJ2-1 . TRBV29-1 TRBD1 TGCAGCGTTGATGGGGCGGTAGGACAGGGAGAATATGAGCAGTTCTTC CSVDGAVGQGEYEQFF
TRBJ2-7 . TRBV20-1 TRBD1 TGCAGTACACGGACAGGCATCTCCTACGAGCAGTACTTC CSTRTGISYEQYF
TRBJ2-7 . TRBV7-9 . TGTGCCAGCAGCTCAGGGCACCATTACGGGCAGTACTTC CASSSGHHYGQYF